This passage covers 22 T cell receptor beta chains from one sample sequenced in a study of cytomegalovirus exposure and HLA in healthy donors. The method was immunoSEQ multiplex PCR; TCRdb's version includes in-frame clones alone and lacks a portion of them. The sample yields roughly 47,000 clones, 93% seen once. Sequenced: PBMCs. The receptors derive from a woman between 18 and 29 years old in good health and CMV-seronegative.

The V gene is TRBV10-3, the J gene TRBJ1-1; D is uncertain. Trimming took 6 bases from V and 1 from J, leaving 6 bases between them. The CDR3 contains 12 residues. Germline V gene lookup returns CDR1 ENHRY and CDR2 SYGVKD. This CDR3 reads CAIRAENTEAFF. In DNA, the CDR3 is TGTGCCATCAGGGCAGAGAACACTGAAGCTTTCTTT.

The gene calls are TRBV15 and TRBJ1-2, with a possible D match to TRBD1 (5 bases). The CDR3 is made up of 14 amino acids. Looked up from germline, CDR1 is LNHNV and CDR2 is YYDKDF (reference sequence). V was cut by 0 bases and J by 8 bases, with 13 bases left in between. CDR3 amino acids: CATSRDRGERGYTF. DNA of the CDR3: TGTGCCACCAGCAGAGATCGGGGGGAGAGGGGCTACACCTTC.

This chain uses TRBV6-5 with TRBJ1-2; D is ambiguous. V was clipped by 0 bases and J by 2 bases, with 13 bases between them. Germline CDR1 and CDR2: MNHEY and SVGAGI. The CDR3 sequence is 16 residues long. The CDR3 loop reads CASSYSSTVPNYGYTF. The CDR3 nucleotides are TGTGCCAGCAGTTACTCGAGTACGGTTCCCAACTATGGCTACACCTTC.

The chain couples TRBV2 to TRBJ2-6; tentatively, D is TRBD1 (5 bases). V was trimmed by 7 bases and J by 0 bases, leaving 13 bases between them. Germline V lookup: CDR1 SNHLY, CDR2 FYNNEI. This CDR3 contains 16 residues. Here the CDR3 DNA reads TGTGCCAGCAATACCTTCAGGGACTCTGGGGCCAACGTCCTGACTTTC. Protein: CASNTFRDSGANVLTF.

The chain employs TRBV27 and TRBJ2-2; D possibly corresponds to TRBD1 (6 bases). Germline values: CDR1 MNHEY, CDR2 SMNVEV (reference sequence). V lost 3 bases and J lost 5, with 16 bases in between. The CDR3 sequence is 16 residues long. CDR3 DNA sequence: TGTGCCAGCAGTTTTACACAGGGTTGGGGAACCGGGGAGCTGTTTTTT. Translation: CASSFTQGWGTGELFF.

The V and J genes are TRBV5-1 and TRBJ1-2; TRBD1 is a possible D gene (6 bases). Germline-derived CDR1 and CDR2 are SGHRS and YFSETQ. The CDR3 has 14 amino acids. The V end lost 0 bases, the J end lost 2 bases, and 8 bases lay between the germline ends. The chain's CDR3 is CASSLEGQNYGYTF. CDR3 DNA: TGCGCCAGCAGCTTGGAAGGACAGAACTATGGCTACACCTTC.

V usage is TRBV5-1 and J usage is TRBJ2-1, with 10 bases fitting TRBD2. The CDR3 consists of 15 residues. J lost 9 bases, V lost 1 base, and 7 bases had no gene match. Germline V lookup: CDR1 SGHRS, CDR2 YFSETQ. Written as DNA, the CDR3 is TGCGCCAGCAGCTTGAGGGCTAGCGGGGGTGTTGAGCAGTTCTTC. Residues: CASSLRASGGVEQFF.

The CDR3 here is CASSIQGDTQYF. As DNA, the CDR3 is TGTGCCAGTAGTATACAGGGGGATACGCAGTATTTT. V usage is TRBV19 and J usage is TRBJ2-3; weak D call: TRBD1 (6 bases). Germline V gene sequence: CDR1 LNHDA, CDR2 SQIVND (reference sequence). V was cut by 2 bases and J by 6 bases, with 6 bases left in between. The CDR3 extends over 12 amino acids.

This chain uses TRBV5-1 with TRBJ2-3; TRBD2 aligns across 10 bases. The CDR3 is 20 amino acids. CDR1 and CDR2 (germline): SGHRS, YFSETQ. V lost 4 bases and J lost 4; bases outside the gene matches: 21. In DNA form, the CDR3 reads TGCGCCAGCAGCCCGGTCACAGGGGGAATAGCTAGCGGGAGTCCAGATACGCAGTATTTT. It codes for CASSPVTGGIASGSPDTQYF.

As concerns this clone: One end of the junction fails to match germline, which may point to a read error. Other DNA sequences from this sample encode an identical CDR3 as well. The chain links TRBV23-1 to TRBJ2-2; D may be TRBD1 (5 bases). TRBV23-1 is filed as an ORF, its function uncertain. The CDR3 length is 18 residues. The CDR3 loop reads CASSQPTDSTQNTGELFF. The CDR3 DNA follows: TGCGCCAGCAGTCAACCTACCGACAGTACCCAGAACACCGGAGAGCTGTTTTTT.

This clone was observed once. This chain uses TRBV6-6 with TRBJ2-3; 7 positions match TRBD1. CDR1 and CDR2 from the germline V gene are MNHNY and SVGAGI (reference sequence). The length of the CDR3 is 15 residues. V was clipped by 2 bases and J by 2 bases; unmatched bases: 4. CDR3 DNA: TGTGCCAGCAGTTACATCAGGGGGTACACAGATACGCAGTATTTT. This codes for CASSYIRGYTDTQYF.

This rearrangement joins TRBV20-1 to TRBJ1-1, with D hard to call. This CDR3 is 10 amino acids long. Germline V CDR1 and CDR2: DFQATT, SNEGSKA (reference sequence). With 6 bases removed from V and 5 bases from J, the gap between germline ends came to 7 bases. Here the CDR3 reads CSAPTTEAFF. CDR3 bases: TGCAGTGCCCCCACTACTGAAGCTTTCTTT.

This sequence joins TRBV7-9 and TRBJ2-1, with 10 bases identical to TRBD2. CDR3 length: 18 amino acids. The V gene's germline CDR1 is SEHNR and CDR2 FQNEAQ (reference sequence). The J segment lost 6 bases and the V segment lost 5 bases, leaving 16 bases of the junction unmatched. CDR3: CASSERLLAGVGGNEQFF. The CDR3 coding sequence is TGTGCCAGCAGCGAACGACTTCTAGCGGGGGTCGGTGGCAATGAGCAGTTCTTC.

V usage is TRBV28 and J usage is TRBJ1-2; the D is unclear. V lost 4 bases to trimming and J lost 6 bases, with 12 bases between them. The CDR3 totals 13 residues. Germline V lookup: CDR1 MDHEN, CDR2 SYDVKM. DNA of the CDR3: TGTGCCAGCAGTTCAGAAACAGCTGATGGCTACACCTTC. Protein: CASSSETADGYTF.

The rearrangement uses TRBV29-1 and TRBJ2-7; TRBD2 matches 12 bases. CDR1 and CDR2 (germline): SQVTM, ANQGSEA. With V trimmed by 4 bases and J by 1 base, 5 bases remained unmatched. The length of the CDR3 is 15 residues. The CDR3 loop is CSVGTSGDTSYEQYF. In DNA form, the CDR3 reads TGCAGCGTTGGGACTAGCGGGGACACATCCTACGAGCAGTACTTC.

The chain couples TRBV5-5 to TRBJ1-1; D gene unclear. The CDR3 is 13 amino acids. The germline V gene encodes CDR1 SGHKS and CDR2 YYEKEE (reference sequence). The V end lost 0 bases, the J end lost 7 bases, and 10 bases lay between the germline ends. In DNA form, the CDR3 reads TGTGCCAGCAGCTTGGCAACAGCCATTGAAGCTTTCTTT. This translates into CASSLATAIEAFF.

The genes are TRBV7-9 and TRBJ2-2, with unresolved D. The CDR3 spans 13 residues. Germline V gene data show CDR1 as SEHNR and CDR2 as FQNEAQ (reference sequence). Trimming cost V 4 bases and J 6 bases, with 9 bases left between them. CDR3 loop: CASSSGWAGELFF. CDR3 DNA sequence: TGTGCCAGCAGCTCCGGGTGGGCCGGGGAGCTGTTTTTT. Full variable domain (rest looked up from reference TRBV7-9 and TRBJ2-2): DTGVSQNPRHKITKRGQNVTFRCDPISEHNRLYWYRQTLGQGPEFLTYFQNEAQLEKSRLLSDRFSAERPKGSFSTLEIQRTEQGDSAMYLCASSSGWAGELFFGEGSRLTVL.

The rearrangement joins TRBV27 to TRBJ2-1, with TRBD2 matching over 13 bases. The CDR3 runs 15 residues. Germline CDR1 is MNHEY and CDR2 is SMNVEV (reference sequence). After removal of 2 bases from V and 5 bases from J, the junction contained 0 bases not matched to a gene. This CDR3 reads CASSLGTSGNNEQFF. The CDR3, as DNA: TGTGCCAGCAGTTTAGGGACTAGCGGGAACAATGAGCAGTTCTTC.

The rearrangement links TRBV4-1 to TRBJ2-7; 9 nucleotides match TRBD2. The germline CDR1 and CDR2 sequences are MGHRA and YSYEKL. CDR3 length equals 16 residues. Trimming at V came to 3 bases and at J to 6 bases, leaving 12 bases not matched to a gene. CDR3 residues: CASSQGLAQGVLEQYF. Written as DNA, the CDR3 is TGCGCCAGCAGCCAGGGACTAGCTCAGGGTGTTCTCGAGCAGTACTTC.

This CDR3 is CAWSVWGTVGVGGYTF. The CDR3, as DNA: TGTGCCTGGAGTGTTTGGGGGACAGTGGGGGTAGGCGGCTACACCTTC. The chain couples TRBV30 to TRBJ1-2, with 7 bases fitting TRBD1. The CDR3 has 16 amino acids. V was pared by 0 bases and J by 8 bases, with 15 bases of the junction left unmatched. The germline CDR1 and CDR2 sequences are GTSNPN and SVGIG (reference sequence).

This sequence joins TRBV28 and TRBJ2-7; TRBD2 might be the D (6 bases). Germline CDR1 is MDHEN and CDR2 is SYDVKM. V lost 5 bases and J 2 bases, leaving 16 bases between the germline ends. The CDR3 sequence is 15 residues long. Here the CDR3 reads CASSLPGLGAYEQYF. In DNA, the CDR3 is TGTGCCAGCAGTCTCCCGGGACTTGGGGCCTACGAGCAGTACTTC.

V is TRBV27 and J is TRBJ1-2; D perhaps matches TRBD1 (6 bases). Germline lookup yields CDR1 MNHEY and CDR2 SMNVEV (reference sequence). Trimming took off 2 bases at V and 5 bases at J, with 12 bases between the two ends. The CDR3 has 14 amino acids. The CDR3: CASSLKGVEYGYTF. CDR3 bases: TGTGCCAGCAGTTTAAAGGGGGTAGAGTATGGCTACACCTTC.